This T cell receptor beta chain was retrieved from a study of siplizumab effects on memory and regulatory T cells. Whole-study results and caveats: With siplizumab, Treg-derived clones averaged about 71% of mappable alloreactive CD4+ clones, versus roughly 27% in controls.

TCRdb's copy holds only in-frame clones and misses some; the assay was immunoSEQ multiplex PCR. The repertoire holds tens of thousands of clones, with over 65% as singletons. Notes on this clone: The antigen is not known.

The CDR3 has 15 amino acids. Germline CDR1 MNHEY, CDR2 SVGAGI. V gave up 2 bases and J gave up 7 bases, with 18 bases separating them. This TCR derives from a human donor in good health. Sequenced material: memory CD4+ T cells sorted from blood. The chain joins TRBV6-5 to TRBJ2-7; tentative D call: TRBD2 (5 bases). CDR3 nucleotides: TGTGCCAGCAGTTACGAGGGCCGCCCAGGTGGGGAGCAGTACTTC. It specifies CASSYEGRPGGEQYF.